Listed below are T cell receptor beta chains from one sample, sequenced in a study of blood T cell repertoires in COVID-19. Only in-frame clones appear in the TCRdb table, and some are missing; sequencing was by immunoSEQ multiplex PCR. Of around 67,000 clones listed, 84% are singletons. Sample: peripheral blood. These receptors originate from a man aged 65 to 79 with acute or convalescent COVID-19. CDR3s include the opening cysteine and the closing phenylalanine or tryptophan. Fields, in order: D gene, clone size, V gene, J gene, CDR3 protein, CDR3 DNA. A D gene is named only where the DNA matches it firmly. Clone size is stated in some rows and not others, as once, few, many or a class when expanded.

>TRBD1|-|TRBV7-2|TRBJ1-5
CASSSDRGNQPQHF
TGTGCCAGCAGCTCGGACAGGGGCAATCAGCCCCAGCATTTT
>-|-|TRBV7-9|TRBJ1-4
CAIDGGNEKLFF
TGTGCCATCGACGGGGGGAATGAAAAACTGTTTTTT
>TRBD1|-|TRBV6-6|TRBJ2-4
CASSSTRQGGQNIQYF
TGTGCCAGCAGTTCCACTCGACAGGGTGGACAAAACATTCAGTACTTC
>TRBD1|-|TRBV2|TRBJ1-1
CASNPGGTNTEAFF
TGTGCCAGCAACCCAGGGGGTACGAACACTGAAGCTTTCTTT
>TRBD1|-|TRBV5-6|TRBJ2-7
CASSLWGVGQATEEQYF
TGTGCCAGCAGCTTGTGGGGGGTGGGACAGGCGACTGAAGAGCAGTACTTC
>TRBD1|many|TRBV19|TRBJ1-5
CASRPTGRKNQPQHF
TGTGCCAGTAGGCCGACAGGGCGAAAGAATCAGCCCCAGCATTTT
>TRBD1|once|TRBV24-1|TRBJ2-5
CATSDSRQGGSETQYF
TGTGCCACCAGTGACTCACGACAGGGGGGCTCGGAGACCCAGTACTTC
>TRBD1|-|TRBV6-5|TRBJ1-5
CASQDRAMVAQHF
TGTGCCAGTCAGGACAGGGCCATGGTGGCCCAGCATTTT
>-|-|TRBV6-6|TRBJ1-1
CASNGDFGEAFF
TGTGCCAGCAACGGGGACTTCGGCGAAGCTTTCTTT
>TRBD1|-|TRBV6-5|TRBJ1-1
CASSFGTGEGAAFF
TGTGCCAGCAGTTTCGGGACAGGGGAAGGTGCAGCTTTCTTT
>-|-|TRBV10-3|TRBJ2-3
CAITRGKDADTQYF
TGTGCCATCACCCGGGGGAAGGATGCAGATACGCAGTATTTT
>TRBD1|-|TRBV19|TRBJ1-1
CASSKGARRNTEAFF
TGTGCCAGTAGTAAGGGGGCGCGGAGGAACACTGAAGCTTTCTTT
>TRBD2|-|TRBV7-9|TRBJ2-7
CASSLMASGMGEQYF
TGTGCCAGCAGCTTAATGGCTAGCGGGATGGGAGAGCAGTACTTC
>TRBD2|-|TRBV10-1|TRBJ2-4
CASSESRAGGKGKNIQYF
TGCGCCAGCAGTGAGTCTCGAGCGGGAGGGAAAGGCAAAAACATTCAGTACTTC
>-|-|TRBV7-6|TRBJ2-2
CASSLLASVNTGELFF
TGTGCCAGCAGCCTTCTCGCTAGCGTAAACACCGGGGAGCTGTTTTTT
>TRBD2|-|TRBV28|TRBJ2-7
CASSPGAAGGIYEQYF
TGTGCCAGCAGCCCCGGGGCAGCGGGAGGAATCTACGAGCAGTACTTC
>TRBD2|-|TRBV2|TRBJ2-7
CASRPGLGFYEQYF
TGTGCCAGCAGACCGGGACTAGGGTTTTACGAGCAGTACTTC
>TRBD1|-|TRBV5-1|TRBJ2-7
CASSGEGTGRYGEQYF
TGCGCCAGCAGCGGAGAGGGGACAGGGCGCTACGGCGAGCAGTACTTC
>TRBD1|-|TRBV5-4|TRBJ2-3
CASSRGQGIDTQYF
TGTGCCAGCAGCCGCGGACAGGGCATCGATACGCAGTATTTT
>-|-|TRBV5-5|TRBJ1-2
CASSPYIPVDGYTF
TGTGCCAGCAGCCCCTATATACCTGTGGATGGCTACACCTTC
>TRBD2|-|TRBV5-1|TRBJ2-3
CASSTSLAGGTDTQYF
TGCGCCAGCAGCACCTCACTAGCGGGAGGAACAGATACGCAGTATTTT
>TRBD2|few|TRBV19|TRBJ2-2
CASSTFSGRAIGELFF
TGTGCCAGTAGTACCTTTAGCGGGAGGGCCATCGGGGAGCTGTTTTTT
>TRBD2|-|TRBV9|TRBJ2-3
CASSGLAGRTDTQYF
TGTGCCAGCAGCGGCTTAGCGGGCAGGACAGATACGCAGTATTTT
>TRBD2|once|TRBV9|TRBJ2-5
CASSASGGTQYF
TGTGCCAGCAGCGCTAGCGGGGGGACCCAGTACTTC
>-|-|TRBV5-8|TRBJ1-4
CASSLGHMNEKLFF
TGTGCCAGCAGCCTGGGACACATGAATGAAAAACTGTTTTTT
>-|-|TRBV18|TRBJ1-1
CASSPQGRTEAFF
TGTGCCAGCTCACCTCAGGGTAGGACTGAAGCTTTCTTT
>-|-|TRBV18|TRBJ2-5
CASSPRGQETQYF
TGTGCCAGCTCACCAAGGGGCCAAGAGACCCAGTACTTC
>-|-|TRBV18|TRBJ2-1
CASSPGGPGGNEQFF
TGTGCCAGCTCACCCGGGGGACCGGGCGGAAATGAGCAGTTCTTC
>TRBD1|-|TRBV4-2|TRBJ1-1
CASATGGLNTEAFF
TGTGCCAGCGCAACAGGGGGGCTGAACACTGAAGCTTTCTTT
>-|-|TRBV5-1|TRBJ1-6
CASSLDREGRLHF
TGCGCCAGCAGCTTGGACAGGGAAGGTCGGCTCCACTTT
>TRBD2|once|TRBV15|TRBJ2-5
CATSSGASGGAEETQYF
TGTGCCACCAGCAGTGGGGCTAGCGGGGGGGCTGAAGAGACCCAGTACTTC
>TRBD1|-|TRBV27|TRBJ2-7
CASSTRTGAWEQYF
TGTGCCAGCAGTACGCGGACAGGGGCCTGGGAGCAGTACTTC
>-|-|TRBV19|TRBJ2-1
CASTREIDRINEQFF
TGTGCCAGTACTAGAGAGATCGACAGGATTAATGAGCAGTTCTTC
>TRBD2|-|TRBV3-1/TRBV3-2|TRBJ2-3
CASSPGGTSTDTQYF
TGTGCCAGCAGCCCCGGGGGGACTAGCACAGATACGCAGTATTTT
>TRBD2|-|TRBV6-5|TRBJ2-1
CASNSGRTYNEQFF
TGTGCCAGCAATAGCGGGAGAACCTACAATGAGCAGTTCTTC
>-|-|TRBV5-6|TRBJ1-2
CASSLGRTAFSNYGYTF
TGTGCCAGCAGCTTGGGGCGGACAGCCTTTTCTAACTATGGCTACACCTTC
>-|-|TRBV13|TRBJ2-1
CASSLESSYNEQFF
TGTGCCAGCAGCTTAGAGAGCTCCTACAATGAGCAGTTCTTC
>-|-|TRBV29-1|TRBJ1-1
CSVERGGTEAFF
TGCAGCGTTGAGCGGGGAGGGACTGAAGCTTTCTTT
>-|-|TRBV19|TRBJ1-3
CASRVSGGTGNTIYF
TGTGCCAGTAGAGTCTCGGGGGGTACTGGAAACACCATATATTTT
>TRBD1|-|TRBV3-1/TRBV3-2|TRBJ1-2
CASSQETGWNGYTF
TGTGCCAGCAGCCAAGAGACAGGGTGGAATGGCTACACCTTC
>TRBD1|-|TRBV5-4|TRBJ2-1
CASRWGQYNEQFF
TGTGCCAGCAGGTGGGGACAGTACAATGAGCAGTTCTTC
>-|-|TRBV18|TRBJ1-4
CASSPSQFNEKLFF
TGTGCCAGCTCACCTAGCCAGTTTAATGAAAAACTGTTTTTT
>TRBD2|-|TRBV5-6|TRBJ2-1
CASSTLAGAYNEQFF
TGTGCCAGCAGCACATTAGCGGGAGCCTACAATGAGCAGTTCTTC
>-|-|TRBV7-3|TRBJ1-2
CASSLTGEGHYGYTF
TGTGCCAGCAGCTTAACGGGGGAGGGGCACTATGGCTACACCTTC
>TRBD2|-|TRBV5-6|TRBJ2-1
CASSGGTSGINEQFF
TGTGCCAGCAGCGGCGGGACTAGCGGGATCAATGAGCAGTTCTTC
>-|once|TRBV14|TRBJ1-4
CASKMGPGEKLFF
TGTGCCAGCAAGATGGGCCCGGGGGAAAAACTGTTTTTT
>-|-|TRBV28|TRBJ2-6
CASSLPGNSGANVLTF
TGTGCCAGCAGTTTACCGGGGAACTCTGGGGCCAACGTCCTGACTTTC
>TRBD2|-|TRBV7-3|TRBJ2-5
CASSPASGGAETQYF
TGTGCCAGCAGCCCGGCTAGCGGGGGGGCGGAGACCCAGTACTTC
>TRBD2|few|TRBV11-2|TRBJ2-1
CASSLTSGSSSYNEQFF
TGTGCCAGCAGCTTAACTAGCGGGAGTTCTTCCTACAATGAGCAGTTCTTC
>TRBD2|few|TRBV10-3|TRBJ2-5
CAISESRGGETQYF
TGTGCCATCAGTGAGTCACGGGGGGGAGAGACCCAGTACTTC
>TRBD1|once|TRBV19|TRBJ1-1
CASSRRQGNTEAFF
TGTGCCAGTAGTAGAAGACAGGGGAACACTGAAGCTTTCTTT
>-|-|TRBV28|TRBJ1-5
CASSSRLSNQPQHF
TGTGCCAGCAGTTCCCGTTTGAGCAATCAGCCCCAGCATTTT